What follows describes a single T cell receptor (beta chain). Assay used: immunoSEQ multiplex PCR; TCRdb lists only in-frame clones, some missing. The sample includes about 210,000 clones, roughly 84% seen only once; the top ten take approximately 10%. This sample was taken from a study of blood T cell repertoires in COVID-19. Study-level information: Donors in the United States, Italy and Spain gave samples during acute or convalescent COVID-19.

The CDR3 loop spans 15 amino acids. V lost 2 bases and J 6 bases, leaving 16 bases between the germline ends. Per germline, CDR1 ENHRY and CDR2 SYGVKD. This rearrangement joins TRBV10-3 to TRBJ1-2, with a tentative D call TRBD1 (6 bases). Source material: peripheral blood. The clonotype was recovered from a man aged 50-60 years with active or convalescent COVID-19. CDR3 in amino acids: CAISETDSVRDGYTF. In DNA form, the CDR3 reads TGTGCCATCAGTGAGACGGACAGTGTGCGGGATGGCTACACCTTC.